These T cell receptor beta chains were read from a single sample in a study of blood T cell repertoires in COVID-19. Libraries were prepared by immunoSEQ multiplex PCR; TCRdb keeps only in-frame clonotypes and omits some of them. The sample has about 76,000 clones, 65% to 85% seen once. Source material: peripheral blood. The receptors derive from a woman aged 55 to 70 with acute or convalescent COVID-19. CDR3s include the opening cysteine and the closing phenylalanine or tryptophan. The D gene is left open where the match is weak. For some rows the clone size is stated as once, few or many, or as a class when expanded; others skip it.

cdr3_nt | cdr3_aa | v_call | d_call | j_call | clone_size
TGTGCCAGCTCACCAAGTGGGACAGGTGAGCAGTACTTC | CASSPSGTGEQYF | TRBV18 | TRBD1 | TRBJ2-7 | .
TGTGCCAGCAGCCAACGGTCCTCTGGAAACACCATATATTTT | CASSQRSSGNTIYF | TRBV3-1/TRBV3-2 | . | TRBJ1-3 | .
TGTGCCAGCAGTAGCCGGACACCAGTGAGTGGGGAGCTGTTTTTT | CASSSRTPVSGELFF | TRBV6-5 | . | TRBJ2-2 | .
TGCAGCGTTGATGTGGGAGGGGTTGGGGGCTACACCTTC | CSVDVGGVGGYTF | TRBV29-1 | . | TRBJ1-2 | .
TGTGCCAGCAGCCGACAGATAAACTATGGCTACACCTTC | CASSRQINYGYTF | TRBV12-3/TRBV12-4 | . | TRBJ1-2 | few
TGTGCCAGCAGTCTGCGGCCACCCACGAACACCGGGGAGCTGTTTTTT | CASSLRPPTNTGELFF | TRBV27 | . | TRBJ2-2 | .
TGTGCCAGCAGCCCCGGCGGGGGGGGGCGCGGCACTGAAGCTTTCTTT | CASSPGGGGRGTEAFF | TRBV3-1/TRBV3-2 | . | TRBJ1-1 | .
TGTGCCAGTAGTATAACATACCTAGCCAAAAACATTCAGTACTTC | CASSITYLAKNIQYF | TRBV19 | . | TRBJ2-4 | .
TGTGCCAGCAGTTACAGGGAGGCTCTCCACGAGCAGTACTTC | CASSYREALHEQYF | TRBV6-2/TRBV6-3 | . | TRBJ2-7 | .
TGCAGCGCTGACTGGGGGGATGAAAAACTGTTTTTT | CSADWGDEKLFF | TRBV29-1 | . | TRBJ1-4 | once
TGTGCCATCAGTGACCACTTTGGCGGACTCACAGATACGCAGTATTTT | CAISDHFGGLTDTQYF | TRBV10-3 | . | TRBJ2-3 | .
TGTGCCAGCACTTCTGGAGAGGTGGGAGAGACCCAGTACTTC | CASTSGEVGETQYF | TRBV6-5 | . | TRBJ2-5 | .
TGTGCCAGCAGCTTAGGAGCGGTCTGGGGCTACACCTTC | CASSLGAVWGYTF | TRBV7-9 | . | TRBJ1-2 | .
TGTGCCAGCAGCCAAGGGACCCTAGCGGGGGGCTACAATGAGCAGTTCTTC | CASSQGTLAGGYNEQFF | TRBV4-2 | TRBD2 | TRBJ2-1 | .
TGTGCCATCAGTGAGTACGACAGGGACGAGCAGTACTTC | CAISEYDRDEQYF | TRBV10-3 | TRBD1 | TRBJ2-7 | .
TGTGCCAGCAGCTTCTGGGCCCAAGAGACCCAGTACTTC | CASSFWAQETQYF | TRBV6-2/TRBV6-3 | . | TRBJ2-5 | .
TGTGCCAGCAGCAAGGGGCGGAGGAGGGGCAGCGCTAACTATGGCTACACCTTC | CASSKGRRRGSANYGYTF | TRBV21-1 | . | TRBJ1-2 | .
TGTGCCAGCAGCCAGGGACTAGCGGGGGGGGAGACCCAGTACTTC | CASSQGLAGGETQYF | TRBV6-5 | TRBD2 | TRBJ2-5 | .
TGCAGCGCGTATCAGGGGGAGGCTAATGAAAAACTGTTTTTT | CSAYQGEANEKLFF | TRBV29-1 | TRBD1 | TRBJ1-4 | .
TGTGCCAGCAGTTCTAACACCGGGGAGCTGTTTTTT | CASSSNTGELFF | TRBV27 | . | TRBJ2-2 | .
TGTGCCAGCAGTTTAGATCGCAGGGGTTTCGAGCAGTACTTC | CASSLDRRGFEQYF | TRBV27 | . | TRBJ2-7 | .
TGTGCCAGCAGCTTATGGTGGGAGGACACTGAAGCTTTCTTT | CASSLWWEDTEAFF | TRBV7-2 | . | TRBJ1-1 | .
TGTGCCAGCAGTTTCCCGGGACAGGCATACGAGCAGTACTTC | CASSFPGQAYEQYF | TRBV28 | TRBD1 | TRBJ2-7 | .
TGTGCCAGCAGCTTGGGCGGGGGGGAACGAAAGACCCAGTACTTC | CASSLGGGERKTQYF | TRBV5-4 | TRBD2 | TRBJ2-5 | .